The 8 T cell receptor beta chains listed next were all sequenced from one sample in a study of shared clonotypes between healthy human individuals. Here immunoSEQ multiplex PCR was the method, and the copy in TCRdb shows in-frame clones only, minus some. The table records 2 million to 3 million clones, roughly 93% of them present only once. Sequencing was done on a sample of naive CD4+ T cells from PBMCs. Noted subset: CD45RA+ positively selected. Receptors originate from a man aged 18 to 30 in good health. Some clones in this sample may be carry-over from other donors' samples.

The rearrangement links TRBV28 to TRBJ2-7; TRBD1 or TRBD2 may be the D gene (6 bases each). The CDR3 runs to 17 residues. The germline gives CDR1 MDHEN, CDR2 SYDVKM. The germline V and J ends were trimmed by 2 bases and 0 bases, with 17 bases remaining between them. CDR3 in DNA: TGTGCCAGCAGTTTAGATAGGTGGGGGGACACCTCCTACGAGCAGTACTTC. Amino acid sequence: CASSLDRWGDTSYEQYF.

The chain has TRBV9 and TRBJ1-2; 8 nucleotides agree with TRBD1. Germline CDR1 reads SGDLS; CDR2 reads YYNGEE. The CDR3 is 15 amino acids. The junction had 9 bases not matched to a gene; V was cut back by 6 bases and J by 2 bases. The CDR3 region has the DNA TGTGCCAGCACCCAGGGGAGACAGGGGAACTATGGCTACACCTTC. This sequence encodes CASTQGRQGNYGYTF.

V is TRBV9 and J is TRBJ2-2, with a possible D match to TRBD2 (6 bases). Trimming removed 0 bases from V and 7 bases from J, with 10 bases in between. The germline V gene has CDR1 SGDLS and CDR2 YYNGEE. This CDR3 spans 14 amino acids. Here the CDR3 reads CASSVATGVGELFF. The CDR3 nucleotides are TGTGCCAGCAGCGTAGCTACGGGGGTCGGGGAGCTGTTTTTT.

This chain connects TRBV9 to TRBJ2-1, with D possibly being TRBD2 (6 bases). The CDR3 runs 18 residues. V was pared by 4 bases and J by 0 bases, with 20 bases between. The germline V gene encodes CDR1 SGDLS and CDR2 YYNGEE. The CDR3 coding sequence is TGTGCCAGCAGCCCTTCGGTCCTCCGGGGACTCTCCTACAATGAGCAGTTCTTC. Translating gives CASSPSVLRGLSYNEQFF.

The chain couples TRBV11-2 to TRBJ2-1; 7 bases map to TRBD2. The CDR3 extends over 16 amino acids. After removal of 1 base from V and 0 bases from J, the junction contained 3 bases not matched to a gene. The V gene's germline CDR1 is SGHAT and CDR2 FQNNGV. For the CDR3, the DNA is TGTGCCAGCAGCTTAGGAGGCGGGAGCTCCTACAATGAGCAGTTCTTC. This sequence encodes CASSLGGGSSYNEQFF.

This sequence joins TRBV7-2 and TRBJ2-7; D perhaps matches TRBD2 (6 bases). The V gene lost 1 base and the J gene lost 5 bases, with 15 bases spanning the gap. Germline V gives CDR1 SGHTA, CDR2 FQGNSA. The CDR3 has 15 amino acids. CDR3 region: CASSLVRGSSDEQYF. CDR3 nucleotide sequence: TGTGCCAGCAGCTTAGTACGGGGGAGCAGCGACGAGCAGTACTTC.

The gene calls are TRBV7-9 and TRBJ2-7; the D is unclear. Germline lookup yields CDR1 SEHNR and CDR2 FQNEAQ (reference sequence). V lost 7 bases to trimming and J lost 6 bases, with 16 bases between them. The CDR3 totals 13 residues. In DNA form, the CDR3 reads TGTGCCAGCACATTTGAGAATAGTCGCGAGCAGTACTTC. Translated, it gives CASTFENSREQYF.

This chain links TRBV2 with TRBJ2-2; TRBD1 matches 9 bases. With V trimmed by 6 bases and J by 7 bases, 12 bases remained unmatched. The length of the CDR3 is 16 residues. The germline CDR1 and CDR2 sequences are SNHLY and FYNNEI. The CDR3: CASRSTWTGVGGELFF. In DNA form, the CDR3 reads TGTGCCAGCAGATCCACCTGGACAGGGGTCGGCGGGGAGCTGTTTTTT. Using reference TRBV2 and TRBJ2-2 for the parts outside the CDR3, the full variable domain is EPEVTQTPSHQVTQMGQEVILRCVPISNHLYFYWYRQILGQKVEFLVSFYNNEISEKSEIFDDQFSVERPDGSNFTLKIRSTKLEDSAMYFCASRSTWTGVGGELFFGEGSRLTVL.